This T cell receptor (beta chain) was profiled in a study of persistence of HIV-infected CD4 T cells. Cells were stimulated with overlapping HIV-1 Gag 15-mer peptides. CD40L-negative CD69-negative CD45RO-high memory CD4+ T cells were sorted as populations depleted of antigen-responding cells. Germline CDR1 and CDR2: SGHDN and FVKESK. V dropped 4 bases and J dropped 4 bases, with 22 bases sitting between them. This CDR3 has 17 residues. This clone was detected once. Its antigen is unknown. The libraries were made with immunoSEQ version 4 in survey mode. Each sample used up to 1 ug genomic DNA diluted to around 9.5 ng/uL. Profiled with immunoSEQ multiplex PCR; TCRdb holds only in-frame clones, not every one. The sample has 25,000 to 40,000 clones, 82% seen once.

The receptor was isolated from an adult woman with HIV who was CMV-seropositive. The sample was CD4+ T cells sorted from PBMCs after approximately 20-hour stimulation, taken from a patient who received antiretroviral therapy. The chain couples TRBV14 to TRBJ2-5; D is perhaps TRBD2 (6 bases). CDR3 sequence: CASSLDLRGFGGETQYF. The CDR3 nucleotides read TGTGCCAGCAGCCTAGATCTACGGGGCTTCGGGGGAGAGACCCAGTACTTC.